The 14 T cell receptor beta chains presented below share a single source sample, sequenced in a study of T cell responses to AZD1222 COVID-19 vaccine. Libraries were prepared by immunoSEQ multiplex PCR; TCRdb keeps only in-frame clonotypes and omits some of them. The table lists approximately 190,000 clones, roughly 88% of them singletons, with over 0.75% in the top ten. Here the sequenced sample was peripheral blood, taken on day 0 of AZD1222 vaccination. The receptors were sampled from an adult in good health.

This sequence joins TRBV19 and TRBJ1-1; D is unclear. The CDR3 sequence is 15 residues long. Germline V gene lookup returns CDR1 LNHDA and CDR2 SQIVND (reference sequence). The V end lost 7 bases, the J end lost 6 bases, and 21 bases lay between the germline ends. The CDR3 bases are TGTGCCAGTAAGGTGGCAGACGAGCCTACCGCTGAAGCTTTCTTT. Translated: CASKVADEPTAEAFF. Complete variable domain (other parts from reference TRBV19 and TRBJ1-1): DGGITQSPKYLFRKEGQNVTLSCEQNLNHDAMYWYRQDPGQGLRLIYYSQIVNDFQKGDIAEGYSVSREKKESFPLTVTSAQKNPTAFYLCASKVADEPTAEAFFGQGTRLTVV.

The V call is TRBV7-9, the J call TRBJ2-7; 7 bases are shared with TRBD1. CDR1 and CDR2 from the germline V gene are SEHNR and FQNEAQ (reference sequence). Trimming removed 5 bases from V and 0 bases from J; junction bases left unmatched: 10. This CDR3 spans 16 amino acids. The CDR3 is CASSLGRGQFSYEQYF. CDR3 sequence (DNA): TGTGCCAGCAGCCTTGGACGGGGACAGTTCTCCTACGAGCAGTACTTC.

The V call is TRBV28, the J call TRBJ1-6; D uncertain. This CDR3 spans 12 amino acids. Germline V gives CDR1 MDHEN, CDR2 SYDVKM. V gave up 6 bases and J gave up 11 bases, with 11 bases separating them. CDR3 sequence reads: CASSPTITPLHF. CDR3 nucleotides: TGTGCCAGCAGCCCTACTATTACACCCCTCCACTTT.

The chain recombines TRBV10-3 with TRBJ1-6, with unresolved D. CDR3 length equals 16 residues. V was cut by 0 bases and J by 3 bases, with 9 bases left in between. Germline V gives CDR1 ENHRY, CDR2 SYGVKD. CDR3 protein: CAISESEQHYNSPLHF. The CDR3 DNA is TGTGCCATCAGTGAGTCGGAGCAGCACTATAATTCACCCCTCCACTTT.

The genes are TRBV27 and TRBJ2-7, with 10 nucleotides matching TRBD1. Germline trimming cut 5 bases from V and 6 bases from J; bases unmatched to any gene: 10. Germline loops: CDR1 MNHEY, CDR2 SMNVEV (reference sequence). CDR3 length equals 15 residues. CDR3 protein: CASSATGGTGGEQYF. As DNA, the CDR3 is TGTGCCAGCAGTGCGACAGGGGGCACGGGAGGCGAGCAGTACTTC.

Here the CDR3 reads CASSQDHRATNEQFF. The CDR3 DNA reads TGTGCCAGCAGCCAAGATCATCGAGCTACCAATGAGCAGTTCTTC. The J gene is TRBJ2-1, the V gene TRBV3-1 (or the pseudogene TRBV3-2); D unresolved. The CDR3 is 15 residues long. Germline CDR1 LGHDT, CDR2 YNNKEL (reference sequence). V was trimmed by 0 bases and J by 6 bases, leaving 12 bases between them.

The gene calls are TRBV5-6 and TRBJ2-5; D gene unclear. This CDR3 is 11 amino acids long. Germline assignment: CDR1 SGHDT and CDR2 YYEEEE. V dropped 3 bases and J dropped 5 bases, with 5 bases sitting between them. CDR3 in amino acids: CASSSRETQYF. As DNA, the CDR3 is TGTGCCAGCAGCTCCAGGGAGACCCAGTACTTC. Combining the CDR3 with reference TRBV5-6 and TRBJ2-5 gives the whole variable domain DAGVTQSPTHLIKTRGQQVTLRCSPKSGHDTVSWYQQALGQGPQFIFQYYEEEERQRGNFPDRFSGHQFPNYSSELNVNALLLGDSALYLCASSSRETQYFGPGTRLLVL.

The chain employs TRBV27 and TRBJ1-6, with a weak D call TRBD1 (5 bases). Germline V gene data show CDR1 as MNHEY and CDR2 as SMNVEV (reference sequence). V gave up 6 bases and J gave up 4 bases, with 7 bases separating them. The length of the CDR3 is 13 residues. CDR3 in amino acids: CASSPGYNSPLHF. In nucleotides, the CDR3 is TGTGCCAGCAGCCCAGGGTATAATTCACCCCTCCACTTT.

The chain is built from TRBV7-9 and TRBJ2-3; the match to TRBD1 covers 11 bases. V was clipped by 6 bases and J by 1 base; unmatched bases: 3. This CDR3 is built from 15 residues. Germline V lookup: CDR1 SEHNR, CDR2 FQNEAQ (reference sequence). CDR3 sequence (DNA): TGTGCCAGCAGACGGACAGGGGGCGGCACAGATACGCAGTATTTT. Its protein is CASRRTGGGTDTQYF.

This clone has a single count. The chain has TRBV4-1 and TRBJ2-7, with TRBD2 matching 11 bases. Per the germline V gene, CDR1 is MGHRA and CDR2 is YSYEKL. The CDR3 has 15 amino acids. The trim removed 2 bases at V and 3 bases at J, leaving 3 bases unmatched. The CDR3 sequence is CASSQSGLADYEQYF. CDR3 coding DNA: TGCGCCAGCAGCCAATCGGGACTAGCGGACTACGAGCAGTACTTC.

CDR3 amino acids: CASSSFPGGFNEQYF. The CDR3 nucleotides are TGTGCCAGCAGCTCTTTCCCAGGGGGCTTTAACGAGCAGTACTTC. V gene TRBV5-6 combines with J gene TRBJ2-7; 8 nucleotides match TRBD1. The trim removed 3 bases at V and 5 bases at J, leaving 10 bases unmatched. The germline gives CDR1 SGHDT, CDR2 YYEEEE. The CDR3 extends over 15 amino acids.

The chain couples TRBV19 to TRBJ2-7; D may be TRBD1 (6 bases). CDR3 length: 13 amino acids. Germline V gene data show CDR1 as LNHDA and CDR2 as SQIVND (reference sequence). The V and J ends lost 3 bases and 4 bases respectively, with 10 bases between them. In DNA, the CDR3 is TGTGCCAGTAGTATCAACAGGGCGTACGAGCAGTACTTC. It codes for CASSINRAYEQYF.

This rearrangement joins TRBV28 to TRBJ2-7; D gene unclear. The CDR3 has 14 residues. V was shortened by 6 bases and J by 0 bases, with 12 bases between the two germline ends. The germline V gene has CDR1 MDHEN and CDR2 SYDVKM. Written as DNA, the CDR3 is TGTGCCAGCAGCCCCGGGCAGAGCTCCTACGAGCAGTACTTC. Its protein product is CASSPGQSSYEQYF.

Only a few counts were recorded for this clone. The rearrangement joins TRBV27 to TRBJ2-2; D remains ambiguous. With 6 bases removed from V and 5 bases from J, the gap between germline ends came to 13 bases. This CDR3 is built from 14 residues. Germline CDR1 is MNHEY and CDR2 is SMNVEV (reference sequence). CDR3 sequence: CASSLPTVTGELFF. CDR3 nucleotides: TGTGCCAGCAGCCTCCCAACCGTGACCGGGGAGCTGTTTTTT.